Reported below is one T cell receptor beta chain. Its antigen is not known. V dropped 6 bases and J dropped 3; count of bases not matched to a gene: 4. The CDR3 consists of 15 residues. CDR1 is ENHRY, CDR2 SYGVKD, per germline. Method: immunoSEQ multiplex PCR; TCRdb's copy keeps in-frame clones and lacks some. The table records some 340,000 clones, approximately 86% of them present only once. The sample comes from a study of cytomegalovirus exposure and HLA in healthy donors. Whole-study results and caveats: For most TCR sequences rarity was the rule, although some public TCRs occurred in many donors.

Sample: PBMCs. The clonotype comes from a woman aged 25 to 45 in good health and CMV-seropositive. This chain uses TRBV10-3 with TRBJ2-2; 10 nucleotides agree with TRBD1. The CDR3 loop reads CAIRGGTGDTGELFF. DNA of the CDR3: TGTGCCATCAGGGGCGGGACAGGGGACACCGGGGAGCTGTTTTTT.